A selection of T cell receptor beta chains follows, all from one sample in a study of shared clonotypes between healthy human individuals. The data were produced by immunoSEQ multiplex PCR, yet TCRdb's version contains in-frame clones alone and is incomplete. This table holds around 1.4 million clones, approximately 98.5% found once. Material: naive CD4+ T cells sorted from blood. These TCRs come from a young man in good health. CDR3s include the opening cysteine and the closing phenylalanine or tryptophan. A D gene is named only where the DNA matches it firmly. Clone size is stated in some rows and not others, as once, few, many or a class when expanded.

v_gene	abundance	j_gene	d_gene	CDR3nt	CDR3aa
TRBV9	.	TRBJ1-1	.	TGTGCCAGCAGCGTAGGGGGCAGGGTGGAAGCTGAAGCTTTCTTT	CASSVGGRVEAEAFF
TRBV10-2	.	TRBJ2-7	TRBD1	TGCGCCAGCCAGTGGGGACAGATGTACGAGCAGTACTTC	CASQWGQMYEQYF
TRBV14	.	TRBJ2-1	.	TGTGCCAGCAGCCCACCCCGGGGGCGGGAGTCTGGCTATGAGCAGTTCTTC	CASSPPRGRESGYEQFF
TRBV5-4	.	TRBJ2-2	TRBD2	TGTGCCAGCAGCTGGAAGACTAGCCAAAACACCGGGGAGCTGTTTTTT	CASSWKTSQNTGELFF
TRBV9	.	TRBJ2-7	TRBD2	TGTGCCAGCAGCGTTGCTTCAGCGGGAGGGCCTGTCGAGCAGTACTTC	CASSVASAGGPVEQYF
TRBV6-6	.	TRBJ2-2	TRBD1	TGTGCCAGCAGACGTGGACAGGCGAACACCGGGGAGCTGTTTTTT	CASRRGQANTGELFF
TRBV25-1	.	TRBJ1-5	TRBD1	TGTGCCAGCAGTGGAACAGGGGGTTTTAGCAATCAGCCCCAGCATTTT	CASSGTGGFSNQPQHF
TRBV20-1	once	TRBJ1-1	.	TGCAGTGCTCCCAGGGGATTTGAAGCTTTCTTT	CSAPRGFEAFF
TRBV18	.	TRBJ1-1	TRBD1	TGTGCCAGCTCTCCAACAGGGGACACTGAAGCTTTCTTT	CASSPTGDTEAFF
TRBV5-1	.	TRBJ2-7	TRBD2	TGCGCCAGCAGCTTGGAGACTAGCGGGAGTCTCCACGAGCAGTACTTC	CASSLETSGSLHEQYF
TRBV19	.	TRBJ2-3	.	TGTGCCAGTAGTACAATTCGCACAGATACGCAGTATTTT	CASSTIRTDTQYF
TRBV9	.	TRBJ1-3	TRBD1	TGTGCCAGCAGCGTCGACCCCGGGACAGGCGGCGGAAACACCATATATTTT	CASSVDPGTGGGNTIYF
TRBV6-6	.	TRBJ2-7	TRBD1	TGTGCCAGCAGTCTCCGCCCGGGACAGGGGCTTTACGAGCAGTACTTC	CASSLRPGQGLYEQYF
TRBV7-3	.	TRBJ2-5	.	TGTGCCAGCAGCTCGGGACAACAAGAGACCCAGTACTTC	CASSSGQQETQYF
TRBV19	.	TRBJ2-7	TRBD1	TGTGCCAGTAGTACTCGGTCGGGGACAGGGGGCCCGTACGAGCAGTACTTC	CASSTRSGTGGPYEQYF
TRBV27	.	TRBJ2-7	TRBD2	TGTGCCAGCAGTTTAGCGGGAGGGCCGGGCGAGCAGTACTTC	CASSLAGGPGEQYF
TRBV6-1	.	TRBJ1-4	TRBD1	TGTGCCAGCGGGGCAGTGGGACAGGGTGGTTCAGTGGGGTTT	CASGAVGQGGSVGF
TRBV18	.	TRBJ1-1	.	TGTGCCAGCTCACCAGGGGAAGGAGCTTTCTTT	CASSPGEGAFF
TRBV7-2	.	TRBJ2-1	.	TGTGCCAGCAGCTTCTCTGGGAGCCCCTACAATGAGCAGTTCTTC	CASSFSGSPYNEQFF
TRBV6-5	once	TRBJ2-5	.	TGTGCCAGCAGCAGGGACTTGATCCAGTACTTC	CASSRDLIQYF
TRBV2	.	TRBJ1-5	.	TGTGCCAGCAGAAAGAGCAATCAGCCCCAGCATTTT	CASRKSNQPQHF
TRBV18	.	TRBJ1-3	.	TGTGCCAGCTCCCACTCTGGAAACACCATATATTTT	CASSHSGNTIYF
TRBV19	.	TRBJ1-4	.	TGTGCCAGTAGTAAGACTACAGGGTCACCTAATGAAAAACTGTTTTTT	CASSKTTGSPNEKLFF
TRBV9	.	TRBJ2-3	.	TGTGCCAGCTCCTCCGGGGCCGCGATGAGAGCAGATACGCAGTATTTT	CASSSGAAMRADTQYF
TRBV5-4	.	TRBJ2-2	TRBD1	TGTGCCAGCAGCCGACCCGGACAGGGGAAGCGAGGGGAGCTGTTTTTT	CASSRPGQGKRGELFF
TRBV10-1	few	TRBJ2-3	.	TGCGCCAGCAGTGTGGCAGGCACAGATACGCAGTATTTT	CASSVAGTDTQYF
TRBV19	once	TRBJ2-7	.	TGTGCCAGTAGAGCTCGGACTTCTACCTACGAGCAGTACTTC	CASRARTSTYEQYF
TRBV5-1	.	TRBJ1-4	.	TGCGCCAGCAGCCCTCAGTCAGGTGGTGATGAAAAACTGTTTTTT	CASSPQSGGDEKLFF
TRBV10-2	.	TRBJ1-2	.	TGCGCCAGCAGGGGGGGGCAGAGCTATGGCTACACCTTC	CASRGGQSYGYTF
TRBV11-3	.	TRBJ2-6	.	TGTGCCAGCAGCAGCAGATCTGGGGCCAACGTCCTGACTTTC	CASSSRSGANVLTF
TRBV9	.	TRBJ2-1	.	TGTGCCAGCAATGGCGGCTACAATGAGCAGTTCTTC	CASNGGYNEQFF
TRBV11-3	.	TRBJ2-7	.	TGTGCCAGCAGCTTCGGGAATAACGAGCAGTACTTC	CASSFGNNEQYF
TRBV28	.	TRBJ1-5	.	TGTGCCAGCAGTTTAATCCATCAGCCCCAGCATTTT	CASSLIHQPQHF
TRBV28	.	TRBJ2-2	TRBD2	TGTGCCAGCAGCTCTAGCGGGAGAATAACCGGGGAGCTGTTTTTT	CASSSSGRITGELFF
TRBV1	.	TRBJ2-5	.	TGCACCAGCAGCCAAGATAACAGTCAAGAGACCCAGTACTTC	CTSSQDNSQETQYF
TRBV7-2	.	TRBJ2-5	TRBD1	TGTGCCAGCAGCTTCGACAGGGGGGGAGGAGAGACCCAGTACTTC	CASSFDRGGGETQYF
TRBV5-6	.	TRBJ2-3	TRBD1	TGTGCCAGCAGCGGAGGGACAGGCGCCGCAGATACGCAGTATTTT	CASSGGTGAADTQYF
TRBV11-3	.	TRBJ2-3	TRBD2	TGTGCCAGCAGCCAGCGGGGGAGCACAGATACGCAGTATTTT	CASSQRGSTDTQYF
TRBV18	.	TRBJ2-7	.	TGTGCCAGCTCTTCTCCCCCCGAGCAGTACTTC	CASSSPPEQYF
TRBV13	.	TRBJ2-1	.	TGTGCCAGCCACCGTACGGATAGGGGGAATGAGCAGTTCTTC	CASHRTDRGNEQFF
TRBV2	.	TRBJ1-2	.	TGTGCCAGCAGTTTGACCTCCATTGGGGGCTACACCTTC	CASSLTSIGGYTF
TRBV5-6	.	TRBJ1-1	TRBD1	TGTGCCAGCAGCTTCCGGGACAGGATGAACACTGAAGCTTTCTTT	CASSFRDRMNTEAFF
TRBV30	.	TRBJ1-1	TRBD1	TGTGCCTGGGTGGGACAGATTTATACTGAAGCTTTCTTT	CAWVGQIYTEAFF
TRBV5-8	.	TRBJ2-3	.	TGTGCCAGCAGTCTCCGTCGTGTGCAGTATTTT	CASSLRRVQYF
TRBV7-3	once	TRBJ2-7	.	TGTGCCAGCAGCGCTGGGGGGAAGCAGTACTTC	CASSAGGKQYF